The 16 T cell receptor beta chains presented below share a single source sample, sequenced in a study of blood T cell repertoires in COVID-19. TCRdb's copy holds only in-frame clones and misses some; the assay was immunoSEQ multiplex PCR. The sample consists of fewer than 250,000 clones, roughly four fifths of them appearing once. The source material was peripheral blood. The receptors were sampled from a man aged 45-65 years with acute or convalescent COVID-19.

This clone has only a few counts. The chain recombines TRBV2 with TRBJ2-7; 9 positions match TRBD2. CDR3 size: 15 residues. V lost 6 bases to trimming and J lost 0 bases; unmatched junction nucleotides: 6. Germline V gene sequence: CDR1 SNHLY, CDR2 FYNNEI. CDR3: CASSSSGASSYEQYF. The CDR3 bases are TGTGCCAGCAGCTCTAGCGGGGCCAGCTCCTACGAGCAGTACTTC.

The CDR3 bases are TGTGCCAGGACTAGCGAGTCCTGGGAGACCCAGTACTTC. Translation: CARTSESWETQYF. V and J are TRBV28 and TRBJ2-5; TRBD2 matches 8 bases. The CDR3 sequence is 13 residues long. Germline assignment: CDR1 MDHEN and CDR2 SYDVKM. J was trimmed by 5 bases and V by 9 bases; bases with no gene match: 8.

The genes are TRBV10-3 and TRBJ2-1, with D unresolved. The ends were cut back, 10 bases at V and 4 bases at J, with 23 bases in the middle. In germline, CDR1 is ENHRY, CDR2 SYGVKD. The CDR3 totals 16 residues. The CDR3 nucleotides are TGTGCCAGCCAGAATGGTGATCAACCTTATTACAATGAGCAGTTCTTC. This translates into CASQNGDQPYYNEQFF.

V gene TRBV2 combines with J gene TRBJ1-5; D possibly corresponds to TRBD1 (6 bases). The germline CDR1 and CDR2 sequences are SNHLY and FYNNEI. V lost 5 bases to trimming and J lost 8 bases, with 16 bases between them. This CDR3 spans 14 amino acids. The CDR3 DNA sequence: TGTGCCAGCAGTCTCGAGGGGGTAAGGGAGCCCCAGCATTTT. Residues: CASSLEGVREPQHF.

The chain is built from TRBV9 and TRBJ1-1; TRBD1 might be the D (6 bases). Germline V gene lookup returns CDR1 SGDLS and CDR2 YYNGEE. This CDR3 region has 15 residues. V was trimmed by 4 bases and J by 3 bases, leaving 16 bases between them. The CDR3 sequence: CASSPRGTGDTEAFF. The CDR3 nucleotides are TGTGCCAGCAGCCCAAGGGGGACGGGTGACACTGAAGCTTTCTTT.

This rearrangement joins TRBV5-4 to TRBJ1-2; 7 bases map to TRBD1. The CDR3 totals 14 residues. The junction had 9 bases not matched to a gene; V was cut back by 4 bases and J by 6 bases. Looked up from germline, CDR1 is SGHNT and CDR2 is YYREEE (reference sequence). This CDR3 reads CASSPTGLRDGYTF. CDR3 in DNA: TGTGCCAGCAGCCCGACAGGGCTGAGGGATGGCTACACCTTC.

For this clone: This sample also contains other DNA sequences that code for the same CDR3. The V call is TRBV5-1, the J call TRBJ2-7; D may be TRBD2 (6 bases). The germline V gene encodes CDR1 SGHRS and CDR2 YFSETQ. The CDR3 is made up of 13 amino acids. V was cut by 0 bases and J by 3 bases, with 7 bases left in between. The CDR3 is CASSLVGGYEQYF. The CDR3 DNA is TGCGCCAGCAGCTTGGTGGGGGGCTACGAGCAGTACTTC. Based on the CDR3 plus reference TRBV5-1 and TRBJ2-7, the full variable domain is KAGVTQTPRYLIKTRGQQVTLSCSPISGHRSVSWYQQTPGQGLQFLFEYFSETQRNKGNFPGRFSGRQFSNSRSEMNVSTLELGDSALYLCASSLVGGYEQYFGPGTRLTVT.

The genes are TRBV19 and TRBJ1-5; 7 bases map to TRBD1. CDR1 is LNHDA, CDR2 SQIVND, per germline (reference sequence). The V gene end was trimmed by 1 base and the J gene end by 7 bases; junction bases not matched to a gene: 13. The CDR3 is 17 residues long. CDR3 in DNA: TGTGCCAGTAGTATAGGGGCCGTCTCGGCAGGGGGGCAGCCCCAGCATTTT. It is translated as CASSIGAVSAGGQPQHF.

This clone was seen a single time. J is TRBJ2-1 and V is TRBV27, with TRBD1 identical over 10 bases. Germline CDR1 is MNHEY and CDR2 is SMNVEV (reference sequence). CDR3 size: 17 residues. Trimming removed 5 bases from V and 2 bases from J; junction bases left unmatched: 9. Here the CDR3 reads CASSHYRDRGPYNEQFF. The CDR3 nucleotides read TGTGCCAGCAGTCATTACCGGGACAGGGGCCCCTACAATGAGCAGTTCTTC.

The V and J genes are TRBV24-1 and TRBJ1-5, with 8 bases matching TRBD1. Trimming cost V 4 bases and J 3 bases; bases outside gene matches: 7. Germline CDR1 is KGHDR and CDR2 is SFDVKD. This CDR3 spans 16 amino acids. CDR3 nucleotide sequence: TGTGCCACCAGTGACACTGGGACAGGCCCCAATCAGCCCCAGCATTTT. This gives the protein CATSDTGTGPNQPQHF.

The chain has TRBV4-1 and TRBJ1-3, with TRBD1 matching over 8 bases. V gave up 2 bases and J gave up 0 bases; unmatched junction bases: 3. The V gene's germline CDR1 is MGHRA and CDR2 YSYEKL. The CDR3 consists of 16 residues. In nucleotides, the CDR3 is TGCGCCAGCAGCCAAAAAACAGGGGGCTCTGGAAACACCATATATTTT. This gives the protein CASSQKTGGSGNTIYF.

This clone occurred once. V gene TRBV24-1 combines with J gene TRBJ1-2; D perhaps matches TRBD1 (5 bases). CDR3 length: 13 residues. The germline V and J ends were trimmed by 5 bases and 4 bases, with 10 bases remaining between them. Germline loops: CDR1 KGHDR, CDR2 SFDVKD. As DNA, the CDR3 is TGTGCCACCAGTGGACAGAGCCCCTATGGCTACACCTTC. Translating gives CATSGQSPYGYTF.

The chain uses TRBV6-2 or TRBV6-3 and TRBJ1-1; maybe TRBD1 (6 bases). The germline CDR1 and CDR2 sequences are MNHEY and SVGEGT. Trimming removed 5 bases at V and 1 base at J, with 14 bases between. CDR3 length: 15 amino acids. The CDR3 sequence is CASSPYGGANTEAFF. CDR3 nucleotide sequence: TGTGCCAGCAGTCCCTATGGGGGGGCGAACACTGAAGCTTTCTTT.

As DNA, the CDR3 is TGTGCCACCAGCAGGTCCTACCGCTCTGGAAACACCATATATTTT. This translates into CATSRSYRSGNTIYF. V is TRBV15 and J is TRBJ1-3; unclear D gene. Trimming pared 3 bases from V and 0 bases from J, leaving 9 bases between. Germline loops: CDR1 LNHNV, CDR2 YYDKDF (reference sequence). The CDR3 has 15 residues.

This clone was counted a few times. The CDR3 reads CASSLADIQPQHF. The CDR3 nucleotides read TGTGCCAGCAGCCTCGCGGACATTCAGCCCCAGCATTTT. V gene TRBV7-9 combines with J gene TRBJ1-5, with D tentatively TRBD1 (5 bases). Germline V gene lookup returns CDR1 SEHNR and CDR2 FQNEAQ (reference sequence). V was shortened by 5 bases and J by 6 bases, with 11 bases between the two germline ends. The CDR3 is 13 residues long.

The chain employs TRBV24-1 and TRBJ2-3; 12 bases line up with TRBD2. Germline values: CDR1 KGHDR, CDR2 SFDVKD. With V trimmed by 2 bases and J by 6 bases, 5 bases remained unmatched. This CDR3 spans 16 amino acids. The CDR3 is CATSDWTSGAGDTQYF. The CDR3 bases are TGTGCCACCAGTGATTGGACTAGCGGGGCCGGCGATACGCAGTATTTT.